The 18 T cell receptor beta chains presented below share a single source sample, sequenced in a study of CD8+CD57+ T cells in acquired aplastic anemia. The template used for profiling TCR beta VDJ and CDR3 was genomic DNA. TCRdb re-derived calls from the reads in MiXCR, one entry per CDR3 protein. The data show under 500,000 distinct CDR3 sequences, around 30% seen once. The sequenced patients had an expansion of CD8+CD57+ cells seen by flow cytometry. Input material: sorted CD4+, CD8+, or CD8+CD57+ T cells (not recorded which) from PBMCs. The receptors shown here come from a human donor with aplastic anemia.

The chain recombines TRBV15 with TRBJ1-1; 10 nucleotides match TRBD1. The CDR3 sequence is 16 residues long. The V and J ends lost 0 bases and 6 bases, in that order; junction bases with no gene match: 7. Germline lookup yields CDR1 LNHNV and CDR2 YYDKDF (reference sequence). CDR3 nucleotide sequence: TGTGCCACCAGCAGAGATGGGCGGGACAGGGGCGCTGAAGCTTTCTTT. Its translation: CATSRDGRDRGAEAFF. Drawing the rest from reference TRBV15 and TRBJ1-1, the complete variable domain is DAMVIQNPRYQVTQFGKPVTLSCSQTLNHNVMYWYQQKSSQAPKLLFHYYDKDFNNEADTPDNFQSRRPNTSFCFLDIRSPGLGDTAMYLCATSRDGRDRGAEAFFGQGTRLTVV.

This clonotype was counted ten times or more. This sequence joins TRBV29-1 and TRBJ1-1; 7 positions agree with TRBD1. CDR1 SQVTM and CDR2 ANQGSEA come from the germline V gene. The CDR3 has 13 amino acids. The V gene end was trimmed by 1 base and the J gene end by 5 bases; junction bases not matched to a gene: 4. The CDR3 loop is CSVEGPQGTEAFF. CDR3 coding DNA: TGCAGCGTTGAAGGGCCACAGGGGACTGAAGCTTTCTTT.

This clonotype has a single count. A much bigger clone sits one base away, suggesting this may be a read error. The chain is built from TRBV20-1 and TRBJ2-7, with a tentative D call TRBD1 (6 bases). The CDR3 is made up of 14 amino acids. Trimming left V 6 bases short and J 1 base short, with 16 bases between. CDR1 and CDR2 (germline): DFQATT, SNEGSKA (reference sequence). CDR3 amino acids: CSALSDRISYEQYF. The CDR3 DNA is TGCAGTGCCCTGAGTGACAGGATATCCTACGAGCAGTACTTC.

This clonotype was counted many times. The chain employs TRBV7-2 and TRBJ1-5; a possible D gene is TRBD1 (6 bases). CDR3 length equals 15 residues. Germline V gives CDR1 SGHTA, CDR2 FQGNSA. Deletions cut 2 bases from V and 3 bases from J, with 11 bases between. CDR3 in amino acids: CASSLFRGDNQPQHF. The CDR3 DNA sequence: TGTGCCAGCAGCTTATTCAGGGGTGACAATCAGCCCCAGCATTTT.

DNA for the CDR3: TGTGCCAGCACCTCCGGGACTAGTGGAGTCAACGAGCAGTACTTC. It yields the protein CASTSGTSGVNEQYF. The chain is built from TRBV2 and TRBJ2-7; TRBD2 matches at 8 bases. Trimming at V came to 7 bases and at J to 5 bases, leaving 13 bases not matched to a gene. The CDR3 consists of 15 residues. The V gene's germline CDR1 is SNHLY and CDR2 FYNNEI.

This clonotype occurred a few times. This chain uses TRBV20-1 with TRBJ2-1, with TRBD2 identical over 11 bases. Germline CDR1 DFQATT, CDR2 SNEGSKA (reference sequence). With 5 bases clipped from V and 6 bases from J, the junction kept 15 bases outside the gene matches. There are 17 residues in the CDR3. The CDR3: CSAPTTVHLAGGNEQFF. In DNA form, the CDR3 reads TGCAGTGCTCCCACAACTGTTCATCTAGCGGGAGGCAATGAGCAGTTCTTC.

The chain combines TRBV25-1 with TRBJ1-6, with a possible D match to TRBD1 (5 bases). Per germline, CDR1 MGHDK and CDR2 SYGVNS. V was trimmed by 5 bases and J by 11 bases, leaving 22 bases between them. CDR3 length: 16 amino acids. As DNA, the CDR3 is TGTGCCAGCAGTTGCCTGGAACAGGATATCGGTCCACCCCTCCACTTT. Translating gives CASSCLEQDIGPPLHF. Complete variable domain (other parts from reference TRBV25-1 and TRBJ1-6): EADIYQTPRYLVIGTGKKITLECSQTMGHDKMYWYQQDPGMELHLIHYSYGVNSTEKGDLSSESTVSRIRTEHFPLTLESARPSHTSQYLCASSCLEQDIGPPLHFGNGTRLTVT.

The chain carries TRBV5-1 and TRBJ2-7; no firm D call. CDR1 SGHRS and CDR2 YFSETQ come from the germline V gene. Between the trimmed V and J ends, which lost 3 bases and 3 bases, there was a span of 10 bases. This CDR3 is built from 13 residues. CDR3 coding DNA: TGCGCCAGCAGCTCAGCGATGGGCTACGAGCAGTACTTC. It codes for CASSSAMGYEQYF.

The rearrangement uses TRBV29-1 and TRBJ2-3; D remains ambiguous. The germline CDR1 and CDR2 sequences are SQVTM and ANQGSEA. Between the trimmed V and J ends, which lost 8 bases and 4 bases, there was a span of 10 bases. The CDR3 sequence is 11 residues long. The CDR3 DNA is TGCAGCTCCTTACGGGCAGATACGCAGTATTTT. It specifies CSSLRADTQYF.

This clonotype came up many times. V and J are TRBV13 and TRBJ1-1; 9 bases agree with TRBD1. Losses at the gene ends were 2 bases for V and 4 bases for J; bases not matched to a gene: 2. The CDR3 totals 14 residues. The V gene's germline CDR1 is PRHDT and CDR2 FYEKMQ (reference sequence). CDR3 nucleotide sequence: TGTGCCAGCAGCTTAAGGGGACAGGGCACTGAAGCTTTCTTT. Translated, it gives CASSLRGQGTEAFF.

Turning to this clonotype: Compared with germline, one end of the junction differs, possibly owing to a read error. This chain uses TRBV2 with TRBJ2-1; either TRBD1 or TRBD2 may supply D (5 bases each). The V gene's germline CDR1 is SNHLY and CDR2 FYNNEI. This CDR3 contains 13 residues. Here the CDR3 DNA reads TGTGCCAGCAGTGGAGGACTGGACAATGAGCAGTCCTTC. It codes for CASSGGLDNEQSF.

This clonotype occurred a few times. The CDR3 is CSARYPTSVIYGYTF. The CDR3 DNA reads as TGCAGTGCTAGATACCCGACATCTGTCATCTATGGCTACACCTTC. This chain joins TRBV20-1 and TRBJ1-2, with D unresolved. The CDR3 covers 15 residues. Trimming cost V 2 bases and J 4 bases, with 17 bases left between them. Germline lookup yields CDR1 DFQATT and CDR2 SNEGSKA (reference sequence).

This clonotype was seen a few times. This rearrangement joins TRBV6-1 to TRBJ2-7; D not certain. The V gene lost 5 bases and the J gene lost 6 bases, with 11 bases spanning the gap. CDR3 length equals 12 residues. Germline assignment: CDR1 MNHNS and CDR2 SASEGT. Here the CDR3 DNA reads TGTGCCAGCAGTCCCTACCCATCCGAGCAGTACTTC. It is translated as CASSPYPSEQYF.

The gene calls are TRBV24-1 and TRBJ2-1; 12 bases fit TRBD1. The ends lost 3 bases at V and 8 bases at J; junction bases unmatched: 7. Looked up from germline, CDR1 is KGHDR and CDR2 is SFDVKD. The CDR3 has 16 amino acids. The CDR3 DNA sequence: TGTGCCACCAGTGATGACCGGGACAGGGGGCTCGATGAGCAGTTCTTC. Amino acids: CATSDDRDRGLDEQFF.

The chain employs TRBV7-2 and TRBJ1-4; D is possibly TRBD1 (6 bases). This CDR3 contains 14 residues. The germline V and J ends were trimmed by 3 bases and 5 bases, with 10 bases remaining between them. Germline lookup yields CDR1 SGHTA and CDR2 FQGNSA. The CDR3 is CASSFDRPNEKLFF. CDR3 bases: TGTGCCAGCAGCTTTGACAGGCCAAATGAAAAACTGTTTTTT.

In its sample, this clonotype was seen a few times. The chain links TRBV7-3 to TRBJ1-1; no firm D call. Germline CDR1 SGHTA, CDR2 FQGTGA. This CDR3 has 14 amino acids. Trimming left V 5 bases short and J 1 base short, with 11 bases between. The DNA for the CDR3 is TGTGCCAGCAGCCGGGCCGGACCGAACACTGAAGCTTTCTTT. Its translation is CASSRAGPNTEAFF.

This clonotype turned up a few times. The chain combines TRBV3-1 with TRBJ2-7; D is unclear. V gave up 2 bases and J gave up 7 bases, with 9 bases separating them. This CDR3 region has 12 residues. Germline V gene sequence: CDR1 LGHDT, CDR2 YNNKEL (reference sequence). CDR3 in DNA: TGTGCCAGCAGCCAACCATCCGGTGAGCAGTACTTC. Protein sequence: CASSQPSGEQYF.

This clonotype has just a few counts. The chain has TRBV11-1 and TRBJ2-4, with 9 bases aligning to TRBD2. The CDR3 extends over 14 amino acids. Trimming cost V 1 base and J 9 bases; bases outside gene matches: 4. CDR1 is SGHAT and CDR2 is FQDESV in the germline V gene (reference sequence). Written as DNA, the CDR3 is TGTGCCAGCAGCTTAGTTGTTAGCGGGGGCATTCAGTACTTC. It encodes CASSLVVSGGIQYF. The full variable domain, with the rest looked up from reference TRBV11-1 and TRBJ2-4, is EAEVAQSPRYKITEKSQAVAFWCDPISGHATLYWYRQILGQGPELLVQFQDESVVDDSQLPKDRFSAERLKGVDSTLKIQPAELGDSAMYLCASSLVVSGGIQYFGAGTRLSVL.